The 5 T cell receptor beta chains in this list originate from one sample, sequenced in a study of regulatory T cells in long-lasting Graves disease. To make TCR beta libraries, researchers used iRepertoire HTBI primers and Arm-PCR of CDR3 regions. Each CDR3 protein gets one entry after TCRdb re-called the multiplex PCR reads with MiXCR. The sample records roughly 420,000 distinct CDR3 sequences, over 15% being singletons. The sample's time point: newly diagnosed GD, antithyroid drugs for less than 3 months. Scientists built the TCR library using RNA that was extracted from PBMCs. These data were likewise used in another study, on T cells in Graves' hyperthyroidism and ophthalmopathy.

The sample here was peripheral blood mononuclear cells (PBMCs), taken at new diagnosis, from a patient treated with antithyroid drugs. These receptors originate from a woman aged 18-35 years with Graves disease.

This clonotype has at least ten counts. The chain recombines TRBV30 with TRBJ1-1; no firm D call. Per germline, CDR1 GTSNPN and CDR2 SVGIG (reference sequence). V lost 5 bases and J 7 bases, leaving 8 bases between the germline ends. This CDR3 is 10 amino acids long. CDR3 bases: TGTGCCTGGGGTAGGATTGAAGCTTTCTTT. Protein sequence: CAWGRIEAFF.

There are many counts of this clonotype. V usage is TRBV13 and J usage is TRBJ2-3, with 7 bases that match TRBD2. V lost 2 bases, J lost 4 bases, and 15 bases stayed unmatched. This CDR3 spans 18 amino acids. Germline values: CDR1 PRHDT, CDR2 FYEKMQ (reference sequence). The CDR3 region is CASSLWGRARGVSDTQYF. CDR3 in DNA: TGTGCCAGCAGCTTATGGGGGAGGGCCCGTGGGGTTTCAGATACGCAGTATTTT.

This clonotype has only a few counts. This chain links TRBV6-1 with TRBJ1-4, with unresolved D. The V gene's germline CDR1 is MNHNS and CDR2 SASEGT. The ends were cut back, 6 bases at V and 5 bases at J, with 10 bases in the middle. The CDR3 spans 13 residues. This CDR3 is CASRPSGNEKLFF. Written as DNA, the CDR3 is TGTGCCAGCAGACCGTCAGGAAATGAAAAACTGTTTTTT.

This clonotype was observed at least ten times. The chain links TRBV18 to TRBJ1-2, with D possibly TRBD1 on 5 matching bases. This CDR3 has 14 amino acids. V shed 3 bases and J shed 7 bases, with 15 bases lying between them. CDR1 and CDR2 from the germline V gene are KGHSH and LQKENI. This CDR3 reads CASSPPGHKSGYTF. DNA of the CDR3: TGTGCCAGCTCACCCCCTGGACATAAAAGTGGCTACACCTTC.

This clonotype was picked up one time. The chain couples TRBV5-1 to TRBJ2-3, with 7 bases that match TRBD1. This CDR3 has 13 residues. Germline CDR1 reads SGHRS; CDR2 reads YFSETQ. V was clipped by 3 bases and J by 7 bases; unmatched bases: 5. CDR3 nucleotides: TGCGCCAGCAGCTCCGGGACAGACCATACGCAGTATTTT. Translation gives CASSSGTDHTQYF. The entire variable domain, with the rest obtained from reference TRBV5-1 and TRBJ2-3, is as follows: KAGVTQTPRYLIKTRGQQVTLSCSPISGHRSVSWYQQTPGQGLQFLFEYFSETQRNKGNFPGRFSGRQFSNSRSEMNVSTLELGDSALYLCASSSGTDHTQYFGPGTRLTVL.